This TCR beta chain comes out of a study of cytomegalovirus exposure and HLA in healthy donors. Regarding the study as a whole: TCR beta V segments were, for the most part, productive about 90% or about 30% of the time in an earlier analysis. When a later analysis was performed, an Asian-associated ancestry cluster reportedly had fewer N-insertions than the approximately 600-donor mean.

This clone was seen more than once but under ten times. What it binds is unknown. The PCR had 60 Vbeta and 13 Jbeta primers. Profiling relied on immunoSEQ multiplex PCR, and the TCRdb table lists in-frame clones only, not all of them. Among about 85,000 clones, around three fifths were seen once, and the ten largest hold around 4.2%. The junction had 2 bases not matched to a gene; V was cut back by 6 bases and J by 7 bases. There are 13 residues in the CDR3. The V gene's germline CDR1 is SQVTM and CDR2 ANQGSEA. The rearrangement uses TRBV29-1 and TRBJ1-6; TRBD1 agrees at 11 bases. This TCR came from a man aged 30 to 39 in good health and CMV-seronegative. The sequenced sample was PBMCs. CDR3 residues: CSVGTGGNSPLHF. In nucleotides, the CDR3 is TGCAGCGTAGGGACAGGGGGGAATTCACCCCTCCACTTT.